This T cell receptor (beta chain) was recorded in a study of blood T cells in healthy people across ages. Next came a second PCR, run for about 6 to 12 cycles, which used a sample-barcoded 5' primer along with a J-beta primer mix. Using its own MiXCR run on the 5' RACE reads, TCRdb lists one record per CDR3 protein. Among 600,000 to 900,000 distinct CDR3 sequences listed, under 30% were seen once. The CDR3 loop spans 14 amino acids. CDR1 SGHVS and CDR2 FQNEAQ come from the germline V gene. The V end was cut by 1 base, the J end by 4 bases, with 8 bases between. This clonotype came up a few times. Antigen specificity is unknown. Overall study findings and caveats: Measured against age, TCR beta diversity per million T cells decreased in a roughly linear manner.

This sample also appeared in a second study, on T cells of mothers and their children.

The chain employs TRBV7-8 and TRBJ2-1; D ambiguous. The TCR was taken from a boy between 10 and 17 years old in good health. The sequenced sample consisted of blood. CDR3 in DNA: TGTGCCAGCAGCTTAGACGTTTTGTACAATGAGCAGTTCTTC. Translating it yields CASSLDVLYNEQFF.